Presented here are 4 T cell receptor beta chains from one specimen sequenced in a study of blood T cell repertoires in COVID-19. Method: immunoSEQ multiplex PCR; TCRdb's copy keeps in-frame clones and lacks some. The table lists tens of thousands of clones, around 88% of them singletons. The sample taken for sequencing was peripheral blood. The receptors originated from a woman in her 70s with active COVID-19.

The V and J genes are TRBV12-3 or TRBV12-4 and TRBJ2-7; a weak D match, TRBD1 (6 bases). The CDR3 has 12 residues. V lost 6 bases and J lost 3, with 9 bases in between. CDR3 loop: CASRETGYEQYF. For the CDR3, the DNA is TGTGCCAGCAGAGAGACAGGCTACGAGCAGTACTTC.

The chain carries TRBV28 and TRBJ2-7, with 9 bases identical to TRBD2. This CDR3 comprises 13 residues. V shed 6 bases and J 13 bases; nucleotides not matched to a gene: 13. CDR1 is MDHEN, CDR2 SYDVKM, per germline. The CDR3 sequence is CASRIQAGGPYYF. The CDR3 DNA is TGTGCCAGCAGAATACAAGCGGGGGGTCCCTATTACTTC.

In nucleotides, the CDR3 is TGTGCCAGTAGGCATACTCGACAGGGCGCGTACACTGAAGCTTTCTTT. It specifies CASRHTRQGAYTEAFF. The chain combines TRBV19 with TRBJ1-1; 7 nucleotides agree with TRBD1. This CDR3 comprises 16 residues. Germline values: CDR1 LNHDA, CDR2 SQIVND (reference sequence). V lost 6 bases and J lost 3; bases outside the gene matches: 13.

V and J are TRBV3-1 (or the pseudogene TRBV3-2) and TRBJ2-2; TRBD2 agrees at 7 bases. The V gene's germline CDR1 is LGHDT and CDR2 YNNKEL (reference sequence). V trimming: 5 bases; J trimming: 7 bases; junction bases outside the gene matches: 4. CDR3 length: 13 amino acids. CDR3 sequence: CASSGRTSGELFF. In DNA, the CDR3 is TGTGCCAGCAGCGGACGGACTAGCGGGGAGCTGTTTTTT.